Listed below are T cell receptor beta chains from one sample, sequenced in a study of T cell responses to AZD1222 COVID-19 vaccine. Sequencing used immunoSEQ multiplex PCR; TCRdb keeps in-frame clones, though not all of them. This table holds 150,000 to 200,000 clones, approximately 92% found once. The sequenced sample was peripheral blood, obtained on day 0 of AZD1222 vaccination. The receptor source for this set is an adult in good health. CDR3s include the opening cysteine and the closing phenylalanine or tryptophan. Each record gives: clone size, J gene, D gene, V gene, CDR3 protein, CDR3 DNA. D genes are given only for firm matches. Only part of the rows carry a size: once, few, many, or a class if the clone is expanded.

- | TRBJ1-1 | TRBD1 | TRBV19 | CASSQGATNTEAFF | TGTGCCAGTAGCCAGGGGGCAACTAACACTGAAGCTTTCTTT
once | TRBJ2-1 | TRBD2 | TRBV5-1 | CASRPVAGNYNEQFF | TGCGCCAGCAGGCCCGTAGCGGGAAATTACAATGAGCAGTTCTTC
- | TRBJ2-2 | - | TRBV3-1/TRBV3-2 | CASSQGLVGELFF | TGTGCCAGCAGCCAAGGTTTGGTCGGGGAGCTGTTTTTT
- | TRBJ2-3 | - | TRBV18 | CASSPNWVWGRGDTQYF | TGTGCCAGCTCACCCAACTGGGTCTGGGGACGGGGAGATACGCAGTATTTT
- | TRBJ1-2 | - | TRBV3-1/TRBV3-2 | CASSTTRDTHYTF | TGTGCCAGCAGCACTACACGGGACACCCACTACACCTTC
- | TRBJ2-3 | TRBD1 | TRBV4-2 | CASSHLTGGGSTDTQYF | TGTGCCAGCAGCCACCTAACAGGGGGTGGTAGCACAGATACGCAGTATTTT
- | TRBJ1-2 | - | TRBV2 | CASYLNRDTNYGYTF | TGTGCCAGCTATCTCAACAGGGATACTAACTATGGCTACACCTTC
- | TRBJ1-1 | TRBD1 | TRBV6-1 | CASSGGQGARDTEAFF | TGTGCCAGCAGTGGTGGACAGGGGGCGAGGGACACTGAAGCTTTCTTT
- | TRBJ2-1 | TRBD2 | TRBV7-2 | CASSISGTSGHNEQFF | TGTGCCAGCAGCATAAGCGGGACTAGCGGCCACAATGAGCAGTTCTTC
- | TRBJ1-5 | - | TRBV12-3/TRBV12-4 | CASSLTTQPQHF | TGTGCCAGCAGTTTGACAACACAGCCCCAGCATTTT
- | TRBJ1-2 | - | TRBV4-3 | CASSQDNRKDYFDGYTF | TGCGCCAGCAGCCAAGATAATCGAAAGGATTATTTCGATGGCTACACCTTC
- | TRBJ2-7 | - | TRBV28 | CASSPPGGVLEQYF | TGTGCCAGCAGTCCCCCAGGAGGGGTCTTAGAGCAGTACTTC
- | TRBJ1-5 | - | TRBV12-3/TRBV12-4 | CASKDPGQPQHF | TGTGCCAGCAAAGACCCAGGGCAGCCCCAGCATTTT
- | TRBJ1-3 | - | TRBV3-1/TRBV3-2 | CASSQEGAANTIYF | TGTGCCAGCAGCCAAGAGGGGGCTGCTAACACCATATATTTT
- | TRBJ1-4 | - | TRBV4-1 | CASSQDASGEKLFF | TGCGCCAGCAGCCAAGATGCCTCCGGGGAAAAACTGTTTTTT
- | TRBJ1-1 | - | TRBV13 | CASSPPQKVGTEAFF | TGTGCCAGCAGCCCTCCCCAGAAGGTGGGAACTGAAGCTTTCTTT
- | TRBJ2-7 | TRBD2 | TRBV5-6 | CASSLVSAGAYEQYF | TGTGCCAGCAGCTTAGTATCAGCGGGAGCGTACGAGCAGTACTTC
- | TRBJ1-5 | TRBD1 | TRBV19 | CASSRTGGGNQPQHF | TGTGCCAGTAGTCGGACAGGGGGAGGCAATCAGCCCCAGCATTTT
- | TRBJ1-4 | - | TRBV9 | CASSARGGSDDEKLFF | TGTGCCAGCAGCGCGAGGGGAGGGAGCGACGATGAAAAACTGTTTTTT
- | TRBJ1-2 | TRBD1 | TRBV19 | CASNFGTGAFNYGYTF | TGTGCCAGTAACTTCGGGACAGGGGCTTTTAACTATGGCTACACCTTC
once | TRBJ1-2 | - | TRBV24-1 | CATSNTAYTYGYTF | TGTGCCACCAGTAATACCGCGTACACCTATGGCTACACCTTC
- | TRBJ1-2 | - | TRBV5-4 | CASSFRDTGFGGYTF | TGTGCCAGCAGCTTCCGGGACACAGGATTTGGGGGCTACACCTTC
- | TRBJ1-5 | TRBD1 | TRBV18 | CASSPGQGGQPQHF | TGTGCCAGCTCACCGGGACAGGGCGGTCAGCCCCAGCATTTT
- | TRBJ1-2 | - | TRBV30 | CAWSPDSNLGGYTF | TGTGCCTGGAGTCCCGACTCAAACCTTGGTGGCTACACCTTC